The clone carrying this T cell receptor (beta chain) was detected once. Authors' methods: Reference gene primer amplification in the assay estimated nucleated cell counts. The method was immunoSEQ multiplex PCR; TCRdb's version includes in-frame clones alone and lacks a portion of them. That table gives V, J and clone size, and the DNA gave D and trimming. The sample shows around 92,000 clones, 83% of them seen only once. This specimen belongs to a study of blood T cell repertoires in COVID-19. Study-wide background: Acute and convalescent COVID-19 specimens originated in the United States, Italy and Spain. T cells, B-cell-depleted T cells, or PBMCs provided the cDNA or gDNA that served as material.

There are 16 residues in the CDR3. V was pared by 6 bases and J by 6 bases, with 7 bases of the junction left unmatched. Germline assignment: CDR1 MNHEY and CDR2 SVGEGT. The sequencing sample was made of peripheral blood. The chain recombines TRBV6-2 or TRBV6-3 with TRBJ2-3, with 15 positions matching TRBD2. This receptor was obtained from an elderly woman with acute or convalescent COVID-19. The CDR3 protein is CASSRPGTSGRDTQYF. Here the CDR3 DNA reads TGTGCCAGCAGCCGCCCCGGGACTAGCGGGAGGGATACGCAGTATTTT.